This T cell receptor (beta chain) was sequenced in a study of blood T cell repertoires in COVID-19. The wider study: The cDNA or gDNA used as material had been derived from T cells, B-cell-depleted T cells, or PBMCs.

Authors' processing steps: From reference gene primer amplification, estimates of nucleated cell counts were derived. Clones were read by immunoSEQ multiplex PCR, and TCRdb kept only the in-frame ones, dropping some. D and trimming were read from the DNA, whereas the V and J calls and clone size are those reported in that table. The table includes 130,000 to 150,000 clones, 65% to 85% detected once. Germline assignment: CDR1 SGDLS and CDR2 YYNGEE. With V trimmed by 3 bases and J by 7 bases, 11 bases remained unmatched. This CDR3 is 16 amino acids long. The genes are TRBV9 and TRBJ2-2, with 8 bases matching TRBD1. The sample was peripheral blood. This sequence was found in a woman aged 45 to 65 with acute or convalescent COVID-19. In DNA, the CDR3 is TGTGCCAGCAGCGCAGAGGGACAGGCGGGGATCGGGGAGCTGTTTTTT. This gives the protein CASSAEGQAGIGELFF.